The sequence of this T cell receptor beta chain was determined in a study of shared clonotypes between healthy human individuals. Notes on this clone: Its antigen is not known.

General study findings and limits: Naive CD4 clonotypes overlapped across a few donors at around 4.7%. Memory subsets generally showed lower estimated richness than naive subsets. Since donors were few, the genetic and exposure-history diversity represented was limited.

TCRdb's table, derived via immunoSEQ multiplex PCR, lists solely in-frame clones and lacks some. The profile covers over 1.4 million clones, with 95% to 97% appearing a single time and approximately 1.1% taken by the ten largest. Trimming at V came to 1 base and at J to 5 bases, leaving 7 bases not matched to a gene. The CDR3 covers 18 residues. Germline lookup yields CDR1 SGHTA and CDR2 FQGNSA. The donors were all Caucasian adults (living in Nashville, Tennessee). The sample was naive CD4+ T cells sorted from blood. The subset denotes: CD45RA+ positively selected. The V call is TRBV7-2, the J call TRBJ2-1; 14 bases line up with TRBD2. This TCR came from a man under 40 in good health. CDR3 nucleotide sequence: TGTGCCAGCAGCTTAGTCGGGACTAGCGGGAGCTTTAACAATGAGCAGTTCTTC. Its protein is CASSLVGTSGSFNNEQFF.